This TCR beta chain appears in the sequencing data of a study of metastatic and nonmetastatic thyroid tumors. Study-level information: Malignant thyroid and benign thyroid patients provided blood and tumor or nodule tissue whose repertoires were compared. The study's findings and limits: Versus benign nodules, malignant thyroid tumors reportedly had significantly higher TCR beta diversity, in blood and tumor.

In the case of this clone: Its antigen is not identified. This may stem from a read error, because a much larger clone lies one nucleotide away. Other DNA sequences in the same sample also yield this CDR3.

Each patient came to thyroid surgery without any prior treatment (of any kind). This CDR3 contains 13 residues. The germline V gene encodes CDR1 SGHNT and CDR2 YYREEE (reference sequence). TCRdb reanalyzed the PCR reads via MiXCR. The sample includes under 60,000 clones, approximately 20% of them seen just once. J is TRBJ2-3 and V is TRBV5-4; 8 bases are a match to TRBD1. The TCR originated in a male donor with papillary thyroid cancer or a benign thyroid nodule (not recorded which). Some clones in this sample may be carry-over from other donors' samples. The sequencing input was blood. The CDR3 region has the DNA TGTGCCGGCAGCCTGGACAGGGAAAATACGCAGTATTTT. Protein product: CAGSLDRENTQYF.